The TCR beta chain under discussion was sequenced for a study of blood T cell repertoires in COVID-19. For the study at large: There were acute and convalescent COVID-19 samples, and they came from the United States, Italy and Spain.

Data came from immunoSEQ multiplex PCR; TCRdb stores just in-frame clones and leaves some out. Of about 280,000 clones listed, roughly 85% are singletons. Recruits, aged about 18 to 89 years, lived in 25 or so US areas. Assignment of participants to cohorts was predicated upon participant-reported clinical history. What the recovered Cohort 3 donors had was two negative PCRs, clearance, or symptom resolution. The sample was PBMCs or T cells enriched from blood (not recorded which). The source of this sequence is a woman aged 45-59 years who had recovered from COVID-19.

The CDR3: CASSSTELNEQFF. In DNA, the CDR3 is TGTGCCAGCAGTTCAACAGAATTAAATGAGCAGTTCTTC. V and J are TRBV6-2 or TRBV6-3 and TRBJ2-1; no definite D call. Germline values: CDR1 MNHEY, CDR2 SVGEGT. The CDR3 has 13 residues. V was shortened by 4 bases and J by 7 bases, with 11 bases between the two germline ends.